The 17 T cell receptor beta chains given below trace back to one sample, sequenced in a study of blood T cell repertoires in COVID-19. Method: immunoSEQ multiplex PCR; TCRdb's copy keeps in-frame clones and lacks some. Of approximately 500,000 clones in the sample, approximately 87% were seen once. Sequencing input: PBMCs or T cells enriched from blood (not recorded which). These receptor sequences come from a middle-aged woman who had recovered from COVID-19.

The gene calls are TRBV19 and TRBJ1-1; D remains ambiguous. The CDR3 has 17 residues. CDR1 LNHDA and CDR2 SQIVND come from the germline V gene (reference sequence). Trimming took off 1 base at V and 2 bases at J, with 17 bases between the two ends. The CDR3 nucleotides read TGTGCCAGTAGTATAGGCGACCCACGGAGGCTAAACACTGAAGCTTTCTTT. Translation: CASSIGDPRRLNTEAFF.

This chain links TRBV10-3 with TRBJ2-7, with 14 nucleotides matching TRBD2. The V gene end was trimmed by 0 bases and the J gene end by 6 bases; junction bases not matched to a gene: 7. Germline CDR1 reads ENHRY; CDR2 reads SYGVKD. This CDR3 is built from 17 residues. This CDR3 is CAISESIGGLAGGEQYF. In DNA, the CDR3 is TGTGCCATCAGTGAGTCGATAGGAGGACTAGCGGGAGGCGAGCAGTACTTC.

The chain is built from TRBV30 and TRBJ1-5; tentatively, D is TRBD1 (5 bases). CDR1 is GTSNPN, CDR2 SVGIG, per germline (reference sequence). V was cut by 0 bases and J by 0 bases, with 12 bases left in between. This CDR3 is 16 amino acids long. CDR3 amino acids: CAWSVWGGNSNQPQHF. The DNA for the CDR3 is TGTGCCTGGAGTGTATGGGGCGGGAATAGCAATCAGCCCCAGCATTTT.

This clone was recorded once. V is TRBV7-2 and J is TRBJ2-1; a possible D gene is TRBD2 (6 bases). This CDR3 has 15 residues. Deletions cut 3 bases from V and 9 bases from J, with 18 bases between. CDR1 is SGHTA, CDR2 FQGNSA, per germline. The CDR3 DNA reads as TGTGCCAGCAGCTTTGTGGCAGCGGGCCCAGGTGAGCAGTTCTTC. It specifies CASSFVAAGPGEQFF. The full variable domain, its missing parts supplied by reference TRBV7-2 and TRBJ2-1, is GAGVSQSPSNKVTEKGKDVELRCDPISGHTALYWYRQSLGQGLEFLIYFQGNSAPDKSGLPSDRFSAERTGGSVSTLTIQRTQQEDSAVYLCASSFVAAGPGEQFFGPGTRLTVL.

The chain links TRBV5-1 to TRBJ2-1; TRBD2 matches at 9 bases. V lost 1 base, J lost 1 base, and 6 bases stayed unmatched. The CDR3 runs 17 residues. Germline CDR1 SGHRS, CDR2 YFSETQ. The CDR3 nucleotides are TGCGCCAGCAGCTTGATTGCGGGAGGGAGTTCCTACAATGAGCAGTTCTTC. This gives the protein CASSLIAGGSSYNEQFF.

The rearrangement joins TRBV10-3 to TRBJ2-1; D call uncertain. Looked up from germline, CDR1 is ENHRY and CDR2 is SYGVKD. The CDR3 is made up of 17 amino acids. V was shortened by 0 bases and J by 5 bases, with 17 bases between the two germline ends. The CDR3, as DNA: TGTGCCATCAGTGAGTCGGTGTTGGCAGGATCAGACAATGAGCAGTTCTTC. This gives the protein CAISESVLAGSDNEQFF.

This chain uses TRBV28 with TRBJ1-5; 8 bases agree with TRBD1. V shed 6 bases and J 7 bases; nucleotides not matched to a gene: 5. Germline V lookup: CDR1 MDHEN, CDR2 SYDVKM. The length of the CDR3 is 13 residues. CDR3 loop: CASRTGDGQPQHF. The CDR3 DNA reads as TGTGCCAGCAGGACAGGGGACGGGCAGCCCCAGCATTTT.

This chain joins TRBV14 and TRBJ2-7, with TRBD1 as a possible D gene (6 bases). CDR1 is SGHDN and CDR2 is FVKESK in the germline V gene. There are 16 residues in the CDR3. Between the trimmed V and J ends, which lost 1 base and 4 bases, there was a span of 17 bases. This CDR3 reads CASSQGGTRGRYEQYF. The CDR3 DNA reads TGTGCCAGCAGCCAAGGGGGGACAAGGGGCCGGTACGAGCAGTACTTC.

The gene calls are TRBV11-2 and TRBJ2-2, with 8 positions matching TRBD2. V lost 4 bases to trimming and J lost 2 bases; unmatched junction nucleotides: 12. Germline V gives CDR1 SGHAT, CDR2 FQNNGV. The CDR3 consists of 18 residues. CDR3 region: CASSSRTASGSNTGELFF. The DNA for the CDR3 is TGTGCCAGCAGCTCCCGGACTGCCAGCGGGAGTAACACCGGGGAGCTGTTTTTT.

This sequence joins TRBV5-1 and TRBJ2-7; 7 nucleotides match TRBD2. Losses at the gene ends were 2 bases for V and 0 bases for J; bases not matched to a gene: 5. Germline assignment: CDR1 SGHRS and CDR2 YFSETQ. This CDR3 has 15 amino acids. The CDR3 coding sequence is TGCGCCAGCAGCTTCCTAGCGGCTACCTCCTACGAGCAGTACTTC. Its translation: CASSFLAATSYEQYF.

For this clone: Relative to the germline gene, one junction end is altered; a read error may explain this. The chain links TRBV6-2 or TRBV6-3 to TRBJ2-2; TRBD1 aligns across 10 bases. The length of the CDR3 is 20 residues. Germline V gives CDR1 MNHEY, CDR2 SVGEGT. The CDR3 bases are TGTGCCAGCAGTTACTTTCCCGACAGGGGGCGTTTGACGAACGCCGGGGAGCTGTTTTTT. This sequence encodes CASSYFPDRGRLTNAGELFF.

V usage is TRBV13 and J usage is TRBJ1-2, with 9 bases matching TRBD1. The CDR3 extends over 15 amino acids. Germline V CDR1 and CDR2: PRHDT, FYEKMQ (reference sequence). J lost 0 bases, V lost 7 bases, and 6 bases had no gene match. The CDR3 region is CASNRGQGTNYGYTF. The DNA for the CDR3 is TGTGCCAGCAACCGAGGACAGGGGACTAACTATGGCTACACCTTC.

V usage is TRBV18 and J usage is TRBJ1-5, with D possibly TRBD1 on 5 matching bases. Germline CDR1 is KGHSH and CDR2 is LQKENI. V lost 3 bases, J lost 7 bases, and 10 bases lay in between. The CDR3 has 13 amino acids. The CDR3 bases are TGTGCCAGCTCACCCCAGGGAGGACAGCCCCAGCATTTT. Protein product: CASSPQGGQPQHF.

The rearrangement links TRBV7-2 to TRBJ2-7; weak D call: TRBD1 (6 bases). The V end lost 3 bases, the J end lost 3 bases, and 9 bases lay between the germline ends. Germline lookup yields CDR1 SGHTA and CDR2 FQGNSA. This CDR3 region has 13 residues. The CDR3 spells CASSFGTIYEQYF. DNA for the CDR3: TGTGCCAGCAGCTTTGGGACAATCTACGAGCAGTACTTC.

The chain couples TRBV29-1 to TRBJ1-1; maybe TRBD1 (6 bases). The CDR3 runs to 13 residues. The V gene lost 6 bases and the J gene lost 0 bases, with 11 bases spanning the gap. CDR1 is SQVTM and CDR2 is ANQGSEA in the germline V gene. The CDR3, as DNA: TGCAGCGTACAGGGACGCATGAACACTGAAGCTTTCTTT. Protein sequence: CSVQGRMNTEAFF.

V gene TRBV11-2 combines with J gene TRBJ2-3, with a tentative D call TRBD1 (6 bases). Germline CDR1 and CDR2: SGHAT and FQNNGV. V shed 5 bases and J shed 1 base, with 13 bases lying between them. CDR3 length equals 15 residues. The CDR3 region is CASSLPGQGTDTQYF. CDR3 in DNA: TGTGCCAGCAGCCTGCCGGGACAAGGCACAGATACGCAGTATTTT. The full variable domain, with the rest looked up from reference TRBV11-2 and TRBJ2-3, is EAGVAQSPRYKIIEKRQSVAFWCNPISGHATLYWYQQILGQGPKLLIQFQNNGVVDDSQLPKDRFSAERLKGVDSTLKIQPAKLEDSAVYLCASSLPGQGTDTQYFGPGTRLTVL.

A single count supports this clone. The gene calls are TRBV4-3 and TRBJ2-7; 12 positions match TRBD1. Trimming at V came to 3 bases and at J to 4 bases, leaving 10 bases not matched to a gene. The CDR3 covers 17 residues. The germline gives CDR1 LGHNA, CDR2 YSLEER. The CDR3 sequence: CASSQGFGTGGAYEQYF. The CDR3 bases are TGCGCCAGCAGCCAGGGATTTGGGACAGGGGGCGCTTACGAGCAGTACTTC.